This T cell receptor beta chain originates from a study of cytomegalovirus exposure and HLA in healthy donors. Notes on the study in general: A prior analysis recorded that most TCR beta V segments were productive about 87% or about 30% of the time.

Vbeta (60) and Jbeta (13) primers were used in the PCR. Method: immunoSEQ multiplex PCR; TCRdb's copy keeps in-frame clones and lacks some. This sample has about 140,000 clones, with around 73% found just once. A word on this clone: Antigen specificity is unknown.

The receptor comes from a human donor in good health. The sequencing sample was made of PBMCs.

Here the CDR3 reads CASMRGNVYGYTF. The CDR3 DNA reads as TGTGCCAGCATGAGGGGGAATGTCTATGGCTACACCTTC. This chain uses TRBV28 with TRBJ1-2, with TRBD1 as a possible D gene (6 bases). Trimming shortened V by 7 bases and J by 4 bases, and 13 bases separated the two germline ends. The CDR3 length is 13 residues. Looked up from germline, CDR1 is MDHEN and CDR2 is SYDVKM.